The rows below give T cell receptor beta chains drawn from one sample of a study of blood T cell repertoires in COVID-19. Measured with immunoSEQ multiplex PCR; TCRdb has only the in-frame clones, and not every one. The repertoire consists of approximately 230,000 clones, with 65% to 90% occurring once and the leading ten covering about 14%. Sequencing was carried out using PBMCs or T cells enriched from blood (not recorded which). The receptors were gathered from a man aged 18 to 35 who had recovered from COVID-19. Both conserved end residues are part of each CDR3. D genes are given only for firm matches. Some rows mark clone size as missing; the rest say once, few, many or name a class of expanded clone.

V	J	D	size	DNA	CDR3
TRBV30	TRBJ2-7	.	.	TGTGCCTGGAGTGTGAGCGGCTCCTACGAGCAGTACTTC	CAWSVSGSYEQYF
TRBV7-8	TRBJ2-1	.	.	TGTGCCAGCAGCCCCAACGATGGGACACCTCAGTTCTTC	CASSPNDGTPQFF
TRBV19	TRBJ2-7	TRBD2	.	TGTGCCAGTAGTCCTTTCCGGACTAGCGGGAAACTCCACGAGCAGTACTTC	CASSPFRTSGKLHEQYF
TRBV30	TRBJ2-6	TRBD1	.	TGTGCCTGCCCGCGGACAGGGGGGACCTCTGGGGCCAACGTCCTGACTTTC	CACPRTGGTSGANVLTF
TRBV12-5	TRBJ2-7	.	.	TGTGCTAGTGGTTTGGTATCGGACGAGCAGTACTTC	CASGLVSDEQYF
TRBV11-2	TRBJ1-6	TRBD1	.	TGTGCCAGCAGCCCGGGACAGGGGGCTTATTCACCCCTCCACTTT	CASSPGQGAYSPLHF
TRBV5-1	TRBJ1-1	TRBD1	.	TGCGCCAGCAGGGGACAGGGGGAAAGGAACACTGAAGCTTTCTTT	CASRGQGERNTEAFF
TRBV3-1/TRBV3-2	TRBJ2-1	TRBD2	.	TGTGCCAGCAGCCGACTCTACACTAGCGGGGGCAATGAGCAGTTCTTC	CASSRLYTSGGNEQFF
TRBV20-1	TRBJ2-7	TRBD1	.	TGCAGTGCCTGGGACAGTTACGAGCAGTACTTC	CSAWDSYEQYF
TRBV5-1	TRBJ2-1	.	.	TGCGCCAGCAGCCTGACTATGGACAGCGTGAATGAGCAGTTCTTC	CASSLTMDSVNEQFF
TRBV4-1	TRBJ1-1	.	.	TGCGCCAGCAGCCAAGAATCTGTCGGTCGTGTGAACACTGAAGCTTTCTTT	CASSQESVGRVNTEAFF
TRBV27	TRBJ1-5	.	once	TGTGCCAGCGGCCTCCGGGGGAGCAATCAGCCCCAGCATTTT	CASGLRGSNQPQHF
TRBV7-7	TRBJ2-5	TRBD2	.	TGTGCTAGCAGCTTAGCGGGGGGGCACCAAGAGACCCAGTACTTC	CASSLAGGHQETQYF
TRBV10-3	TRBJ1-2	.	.	TGTGCCATCAGTGAGACCACCAGGGGCTATGGCTACACCTTC	CAISETTRGYGYTF
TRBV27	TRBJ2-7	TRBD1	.	TGTAGCCCGGGACAGAGAAGCTCCTACGAGCAGTACTTC	CSPGQRSSYEQYF
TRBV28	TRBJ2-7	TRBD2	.	TGTGCCAGCAGTTGGACTAGCGGAGGCGTTTACGAGCAGTACTTC	CASSWTSGGVYEQYF
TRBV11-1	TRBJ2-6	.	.	TGTGCCAGCAGCGCGATTATCTCTGGGGCCAACGTCCTGACTTTC	CASSAIISGANVLTF
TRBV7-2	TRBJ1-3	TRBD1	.	TGTGCCAGCAGCTCACCCCGGGACAGGGGAACAGGCTCTGGAAACACCATATATTTT	CASSSPRDRGTGSGNTIYF
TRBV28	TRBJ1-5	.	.	TGTGCCAGCAGTTTGGCCGCCTGGAGGGGATCAAATAGCAATCAGCCCCAGCATTTT	CASSLAAWRGSNSNQPQHF
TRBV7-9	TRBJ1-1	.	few	TGTGCCAGCAGCCCGGGACTGACGAACACTGAAGCTTTCTTT	CASSPGLTNTEAFF
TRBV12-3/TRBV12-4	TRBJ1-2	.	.	TGTGCCAGCTGTCAGGGAGCGGGAGGCTACACCTTC	CASCQGAGGYTF
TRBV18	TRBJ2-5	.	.	TGTGCCAGCTCACCAAATCGTTCTAGTCAAGAGACCCAGTACTTC	CASSPNRSSQETQYF
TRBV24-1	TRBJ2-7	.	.	TGTGCCACCAGAGGACTCGACTCCTACGAGCAGTACTTC	CATRGLDSYEQYF
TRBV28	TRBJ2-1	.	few	TGTGCCAGCAGTGAGGTAGCAGAGATCTCCTACAATGAGCAGTTCTTC	CASSEVAEISYNEQFF
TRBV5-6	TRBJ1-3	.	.	TGTGCCAGCAGCTTTCTATCAACTACCGGAAACACCATATATTTT	CASSFLSTTGNTIYF
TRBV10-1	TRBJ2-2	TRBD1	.	TGCGCCAGCAGTAGGACAGGGGTTGGCACCGGGGAGCTGTTTTTT	CASSRTGVGTGELFF
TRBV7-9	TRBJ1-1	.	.	TGTGCCAGCAGCTCCGATGCAGGGTATGAAGCTTTCTTT	CASSSDAGYEAFF
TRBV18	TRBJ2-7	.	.	TGTGCCAGCTCACCAAGCGCGACAGGTTACGAGCAGTACTTC	CASSPSATGYEQYF
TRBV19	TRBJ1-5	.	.	TGTGCCAGTAGTAACCTTAGGGGCATAACGAATCAGCCCCAGCATTTT	CASSNLRGITNQPQHF
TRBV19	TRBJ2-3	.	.	TGTGCCAGTAGTATGAGGCCTTTGGTAGATACGCAGTATTTT	CASSMRPLVDTQYF
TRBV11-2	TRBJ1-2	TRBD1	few	TGTGCCAGCAGTATCACAGGGGAGACTAACTATGGCTACACCTTC	CASSITGETNYGYTF
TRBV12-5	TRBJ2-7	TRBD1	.	TGTGCTAGTGGTTCGTGGACAGGCTCCTACTTC	CASGSWTGSYF
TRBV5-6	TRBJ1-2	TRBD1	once	TGTGCCAGCGGGGGCGGGACAGGCCTCGGAGGCTACACCTTC	CASGGGTGLGGYTF
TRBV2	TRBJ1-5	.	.	TGTGCCAGCAGCCTATTTCGGGTTTCTGGTCAGCCCCAGCATTTT	CASSLFRVSGQPQHF
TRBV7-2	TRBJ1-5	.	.	TGTGCCAGCAGCTTATTCCGGGATAGCAATCAGCCCCAGCATTTT	CASSLFRDSNQPQHF
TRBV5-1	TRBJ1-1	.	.	TGCGCCAGCAGCTTGCTTAGCTTGAACACTGAAGCTTTCTTT	CASSLLSLNTEAFF
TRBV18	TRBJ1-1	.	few	TGTGCCAGCTCACCACGAGAGGGTGCTTTTGCTACTGAAGCTTTCTTT	CASSPREGAFATEAFF
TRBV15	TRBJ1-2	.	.	TGTGCCACCAGCCGCGGGGACGGACGCTATGGCTACACCTTC	CATSRGDGRYGYTF
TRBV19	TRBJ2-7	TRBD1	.	TGTGCCAGTAGTATACAGGGGGCAGGAGGCGAGCAGTACTTC	CASSIQGAGGEQYF